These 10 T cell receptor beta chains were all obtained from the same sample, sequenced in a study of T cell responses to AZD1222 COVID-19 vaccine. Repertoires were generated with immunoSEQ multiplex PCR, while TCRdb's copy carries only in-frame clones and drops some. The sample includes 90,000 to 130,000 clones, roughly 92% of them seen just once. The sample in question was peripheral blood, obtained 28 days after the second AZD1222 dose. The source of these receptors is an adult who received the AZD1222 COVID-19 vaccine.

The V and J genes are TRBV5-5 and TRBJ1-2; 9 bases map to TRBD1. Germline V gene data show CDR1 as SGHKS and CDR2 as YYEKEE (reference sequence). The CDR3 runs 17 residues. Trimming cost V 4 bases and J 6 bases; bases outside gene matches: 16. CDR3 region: CASSHPTRDRVFDGYTF. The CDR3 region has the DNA TGTGCCAGCAGCCACCCCACCCGGGACAGGGTGTTTGATGGCTACACCTTC. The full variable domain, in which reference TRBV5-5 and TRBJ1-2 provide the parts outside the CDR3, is DAGVTQSPTHLIKTRGQQVTLRCSPISGHKSVSWYQQVLGQGPQFIFQYYEKEERGRGNFPDRFSARQFPNYSSELNVNALLLGDSALYLCASSHPTRDRVFDGYTFGSGTRLTVV.

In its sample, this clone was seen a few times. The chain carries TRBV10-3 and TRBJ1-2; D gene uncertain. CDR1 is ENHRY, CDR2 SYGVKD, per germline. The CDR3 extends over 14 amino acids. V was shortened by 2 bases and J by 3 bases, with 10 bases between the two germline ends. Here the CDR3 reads CAISELNRHYGYTF. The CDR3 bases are TGTGCCATCAGTGAGCTCAACCGACACTATGGCTACACCTTC.

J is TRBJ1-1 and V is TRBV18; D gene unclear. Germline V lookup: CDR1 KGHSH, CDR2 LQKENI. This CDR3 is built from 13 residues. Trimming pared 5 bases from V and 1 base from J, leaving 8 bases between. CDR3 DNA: TGTGCCAGCTCAGGGTTGTCGAACACTGAAGCTTTCTTT. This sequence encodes CASSGLSNTEAFF.

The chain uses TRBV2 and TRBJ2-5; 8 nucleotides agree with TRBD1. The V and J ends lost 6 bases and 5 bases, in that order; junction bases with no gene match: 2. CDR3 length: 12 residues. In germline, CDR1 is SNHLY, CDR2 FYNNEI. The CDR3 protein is CASSDRGETQYF. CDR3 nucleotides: TGTGCCAGCAGCGACAGGGGTGAGACCCAGTACTTC.

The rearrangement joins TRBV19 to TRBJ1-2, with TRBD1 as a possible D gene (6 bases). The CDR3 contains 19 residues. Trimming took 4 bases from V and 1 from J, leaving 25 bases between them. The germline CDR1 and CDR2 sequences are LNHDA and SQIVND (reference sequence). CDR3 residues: CASSTGQRIPLSLNYGYTF. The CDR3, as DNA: TGTGCCAGTAGTACAGGACAGAGGATCCCTCTATCTCTTAACTATGGCTACACCTTC.

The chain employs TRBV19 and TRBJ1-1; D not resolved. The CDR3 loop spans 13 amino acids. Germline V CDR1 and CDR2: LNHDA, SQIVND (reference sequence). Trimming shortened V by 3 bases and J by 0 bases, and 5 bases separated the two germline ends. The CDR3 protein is CASSIGMNTEAFF. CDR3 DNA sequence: TGTGCCAGTAGTATCGGAATGAACACTGAAGCTTTCTTT.

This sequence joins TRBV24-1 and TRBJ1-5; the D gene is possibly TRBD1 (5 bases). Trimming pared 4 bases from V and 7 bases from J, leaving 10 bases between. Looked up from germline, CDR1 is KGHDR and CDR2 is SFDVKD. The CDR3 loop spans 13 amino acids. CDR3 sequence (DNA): TGTGCCACCAGTGAGGGGCTGTTCCAGCCCCAGCATTTT. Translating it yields CATSEGLFQPQHF.

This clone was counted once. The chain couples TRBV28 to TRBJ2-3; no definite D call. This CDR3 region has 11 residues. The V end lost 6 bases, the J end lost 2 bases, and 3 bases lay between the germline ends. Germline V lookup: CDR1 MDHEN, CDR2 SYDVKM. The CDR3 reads CASRFTDTQYF. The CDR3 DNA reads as TGTGCCAGCAGATTCACAGATACGCAGTATTTT. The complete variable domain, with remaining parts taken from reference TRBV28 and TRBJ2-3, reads DVKVTQSSRYLVKRTGEKVFLECVQDMDHENMFWYRQDPGLGLRLIYFSYDVKMKEKGDIPEGYSVSREKKERFSLILESASTNQTSMYLCASRFTDTQYFGPGTRLTVL.

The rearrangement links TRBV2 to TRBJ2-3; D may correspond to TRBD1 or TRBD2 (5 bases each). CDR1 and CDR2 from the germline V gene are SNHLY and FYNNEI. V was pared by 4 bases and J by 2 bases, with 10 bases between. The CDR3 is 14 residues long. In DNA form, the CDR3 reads TGTGCCAGCAGTGGAGGGACCACCACAGATACGCAGTATTTT. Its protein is CASSGGTTTDTQYF.

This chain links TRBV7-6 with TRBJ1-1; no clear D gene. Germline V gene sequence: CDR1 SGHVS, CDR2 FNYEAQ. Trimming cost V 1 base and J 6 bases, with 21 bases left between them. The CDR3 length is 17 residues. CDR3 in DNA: TGTGCCAGCAGCTTAGTGTCTCACGGGCAAGGGCGGGCTGAAGCTTTCTTT. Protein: CASSLVSHGQGRAEAFF.